This is a list of T cell receptor beta chains from one sample in a study of T and B cells in COVID-19 patients. TCRdb re-analysed the multiplex PCR reads in MiXCR, keeping a single row per CDR3 protein. This table holds around 30,000 distinct CDR3 sequences, 30% to 35% found once. The material sequenced was blood. Source of these receptors: a human donor who had recovered from COVID-19. CDR3s include the opening cysteine and the closing phenylalanine or tryptophan. Fields, in order: J gene, V gene, clone size, D gene, CDR3 DNA, CDR3 protein. D genes are given only for firm matches. The size entry is marked missing in some rows and otherwise reads once, few, many or a size class.

j_gene: TRBJ1-1; v_gene: TRBV29-1; abundance: -; d_gene: -; CDR3nt: TGCAGCGTTGAAGGCCCGGGACCGACCACTGAAGCTTTCTTT; CDR3aa: CSVEGPGPTTEAFF
j_gene: TRBJ2-1; v_gene: TRBV20-1; abundance: -; d_gene: -; CDR3nt: TGCAGTGCAAATAGCCTAGGCGCTAGCTCCTACAATGAGCAGTTCTTC; CDR3aa: CSANSLGASSYNEQFF
j_gene: TRBJ1-4; v_gene: TRBV6-1; abundance: few; d_gene: -; CDR3nt: TGTGCCAGCAGTCGTAAGGACCTCAATGAAAAACTGTTTTTT; CDR3aa: CASSRKDLNEKLFF
j_gene: TRBJ1-1; v_gene: TRBV6-1; abundance: -; d_gene: TRBD1; CDR3nt: TGTGCCAGCAGGACTCTTCTTATAGCGGACAGGGGTAACACTGAAGCTTTCTTT; CDR3aa: CASRTLLIADRGNTEAFF
j_gene: TRBJ2-1; v_gene: TRBV20-1; abundance: few; d_gene: -; CDR3nt: TGCAGTGCTAGGCGCCGGGACAAGGCCTACAATGAGCAGTTCTTC; CDR3aa: CSARRRDKAYNEQFF
j_gene: TRBJ2-5; v_gene: TRBV5-4; abundance: medium-sized; d_gene: -; CDR3nt: TGTGCCAGCAGCTTGTCCGAGACCCAGTACTTC; CDR3aa: CASSLSETQYF
j_gene: TRBJ2-5; v_gene: TRBV5-4; abundance: -; d_gene: -; CDR3nt: TGTGCCAGCAGCCGACGACAAGTGGAGGGGGAGACCCAGTACTTC; CDR3aa: CASSRRQVEGETQYF
j_gene: TRBJ2-1; v_gene: TRBV5-1; abundance: few; d_gene: TRBD1; CDR3nt: TGCGCCAGCAGCTTAGGACAGGGGGAACGCCTCGATGAGCAGTTCTTC; CDR3aa: CASSLGQGERLDEQFF
j_gene: TRBJ2-1; v_gene: TRBV18; abundance: many; d_gene: -; CDR3nt: TGTGCCAGCTCACCATCTGGCCTCTACAATGAGCAGTTCTTC; CDR3aa: CASSPSGLYNEQFF
j_gene: TRBJ2-7; v_gene: TRBV18; abundance: -; d_gene: TRBD2; CDR3nt: TGTGCCAGCTCACCACTGACTAGCGGGGGGGCCCTCGAGCAGTACTTC; CDR3aa: CASSPLTSGGALEQYF
j_gene: TRBJ2-3; v_gene: TRBV20-1; abundance: -; d_gene: -; CDR3nt: TGCAGTGTTGGCTTCACAGATACGCAGTATTTT; CDR3aa: CSVGFTDTQYF
j_gene: TRBJ1-2; v_gene: TRBV29-1; abundance: many; d_gene: -; CDR3nt: TGCAGCGTTGAAGTGAGTGCCTCTAACTATGGCTACACCTTC; CDR3aa: CSVEVSASNYGYTF
j_gene: TRBJ2-2; v_gene: TRBV6-2/TRBV6-3; abundance: -; d_gene: TRBD2; CDR3nt: TGTGCCAGCAGTCGCGGGGGTTGGGCCGGGGAGCTGTTTTTT; CDR3aa: CASSRGGWAGELFF
j_gene: TRBJ2-1; v_gene: TRBV27; abundance: -; d_gene: -; CDR3nt: TGTGCCAGCAGTGATGACCGCGACCAGGTCCGCAATGAGCAGTTCTTC; CDR3aa: CASSDDRDQVRNEQFF
j_gene: TRBJ2-6; v_gene: TRBV29-1; abundance: medium-sized; d_gene: TRBD1; CDR3nt: TGCAGCGTTGAAACCCGGGACAGGGACCACTCTGGGGCCAACGTCCTGACTTTC; CDR3aa: CSVETRDRDHSGANVLTF
j_gene: TRBJ1-5; v_gene: TRBV6-1; abundance: -; d_gene: -; CDR3nt: TGTGCCAGCAGTGTTCGGGGGGCTATCAACCCCCAGCATTTT; CDR3aa: CASSVRGAINPQHF
j_gene: TRBJ1-4; v_gene: TRBV27; abundance: few; d_gene: TRBD1; CDR3nt: TGTGCCGTGGGGGCAGGGGGAATTGGTAATGAAAAACTGTTTTTT; CDR3aa: CAVGAGGIGNEKLFF
j_gene: TRBJ2-1; v_gene: TRBV12-3/TRBV12-4; abundance: few; d_gene: TRBD2; CDR3nt: TGTGCCAGCAGATCCGGGACTAGCGGGTCCAATGAGCAGTTCTTC; CDR3aa: CASRSGTSGSNEQFF
j_gene: TRBJ2-5; v_gene: TRBV4-2; abundance: few; d_gene: -; CDR3nt: TGTGCCAGCAGCCCCTCAGGGGAGGGGGCGGAGGGCCAGTACTTC; CDR3aa: CASSPSGEGAEGQYF
j_gene: TRBJ2-3; v_gene: TRBV11-1; abundance: -; d_gene: -; CDR3nt: TGTGCCAGCAGCTTAGCGGGGGGCGACACAGATACGCAGTATTTT; CDR3aa: CASSLAGGDTDTQYF
j_gene: TRBJ1-2; v_gene: TRBV12-3/TRBV12-4; abundance: -; d_gene: -; CDR3nt: TGTGCCAGCAGTTTATCGGCGGCGGTTATTGGCTACACCTTC; CDR3aa: CASSLSAAVIGYTF
j_gene: TRBJ1-4; v_gene: TRBV6-6; abundance: few; d_gene: -; CDR3nt: TGTGCATCGCAGCCCCCCACAGGGACTAATGAAAAACTGTTTTTT; CDR3aa: CASQPPTGTNEKLFF
j_gene: TRBJ2-7; v_gene: TRBV6-1; abundance: -; d_gene: TRBD1; CDR3nt: TGTGCCAGCAGTCCCGACAGGGTCTCCTACGAGCAGTACTTC; CDR3aa: CASSPDRVSYEQYF
j_gene: TRBJ1-4; v_gene: TRBV19; abundance: many; d_gene: -; CDR3nt: TGTGCCAGTAGTATCGGGGTGACTAATGAAAAACTGTTTTTT; CDR3aa: CASSIGVTNEKLFF
j_gene: TRBJ2-1; v_gene: TRBV6-1; abundance: few; d_gene: TRBD2; CDR3nt: TGTGCCAGCAGTGCGTATAGCGGGTATATCTACAATGAGCAGTTCTTC; CDR3aa: CASSAYSGYIYNEQFF
j_gene: TRBJ1-4; v_gene: TRBV15; abundance: few; d_gene: -; CDR3nt: TGTGCCACCAGCAGAGATAGGGGTAATCACTTAGGGGAAAAACTGTTTTTT; CDR3aa: CATSRDRGNHLGEKLFF
j_gene: TRBJ2-1; v_gene: TRBV6-1; abundance: -; d_gene: TRBD2; CDR3nt: TGTGCCAGCAGTGACCGGGAGGCCCATGAGCAGTTCTTC; CDR3aa: CASSDREAHEQFF
j_gene: TRBJ2-1; v_gene: TRBV6-2/TRBV6-3; abundance: -; d_gene: -; CDR3nt: TGTGCCAGCAGTTCCTCGGTTAGAGGGGGGGCGTGGTTCTTC; CDR3aa: CASSSSVRGGAWFF
j_gene: TRBJ1-2; v_gene: TRBV12-3/TRBV12-4; abundance: -; d_gene: TRBD1; CDR3nt: TGTGCCAGCAGTTCCCGGGACAGGCTCTTTTTCTATGGCTACACCTTC; CDR3aa: CASSSRDRLFFYGYTF
j_gene: TRBJ1-1; v_gene: TRBV6-6; abundance: -; d_gene: -; CDR3nt: TGTGCCAGCACCCGTTTGACAGGGAACACTGAAGCTTTCTTT; CDR3aa: CASTRLTGNTEAFF
j_gene: TRBJ1-1; v_gene: TRBV6-2/TRBV6-3; abundance: -; d_gene: TRBD1; CDR3nt: TGTGCCATCGGGGACAGGGCCTTTGAAGCTTTCTTT; CDR3aa: CAIGDRAFEAFF
j_gene: TRBJ1-1; v_gene: TRBV20-1; abundance: -; d_gene: -; CDR3nt: TGCAGTGCTAGATCGACAGCGAGCACTGAAGCTTTCTTT; CDR3aa: CSARSTASTEAFF
j_gene: TRBJ1-2; v_gene: TRBV13; abundance: -; d_gene: TRBD1; CDR3nt: TGTGCCAGCAGCTCCCGGGACAGGGTCTATGGCTACACCTTC; CDR3aa: CASSSRDRVYGYTF
j_gene: TRBJ1-5; v_gene: TRBV6-6; abundance: few; d_gene: -; CDR3nt: TGTGCCAGCAGTTACTCAGAGCAGGGTCAGCCCCAGCATTTT; CDR3aa: CASSYSEQGQPQHF
j_gene: TRBJ2-2; v_gene: TRBV15; abundance: -; d_gene: TRBD1; CDR3nt: TGTGCCACCAGCAGAGATACGAACAGGGGGGCCACCGGGGAGCTGTTTTTT; CDR3aa: CATSRDTNRGATGELFF
j_gene: TRBJ2-1; v_gene: TRBV29-1; abundance: medium-sized; d_gene: -; CDR3nt: TGCAGCGTCGAACGCCTCGCGTTTTCGAATGAGCAGTTCTTC; CDR3aa: CSVERLAFSNEQFF
j_gene: TRBJ1-5; v_gene: TRBV4-3; abundance: -; d_gene: -; CDR3nt: TGCGCCAGCAGCCAAGATATCCACCAGCCCCAGCATTTT; CDR3aa: CASSQDIHQPQHF
j_gene: TRBJ2-7; v_gene: TRBV20-1; abundance: -; d_gene: -; CDR3nt: TGCAGTGCTAGAGCGGTGGTAAGCTCCTACGAGCAGTACTTC; CDR3aa: CSARAVVSSYEQYF
j_gene: TRBJ2-5; v_gene: TRBV20-1; abundance: -; d_gene: -; CDR3nt: TGCAGTGCTAGAGACGGGACACCTCGAGGGGAGACCCAGTACTTC; CDR3aa: CSARDGTPRGETQYF
j_gene: TRBJ2-7; v_gene: TRBV29-1; abundance: once; d_gene: -; CDR3nt: TGCAGCACCCCCAACGGGTTCCCCCCCTACGAGCAGTACTTC; CDR3aa: CSTPNGFPPYEQYF
j_gene: TRBJ2-3; v_gene: TRBV6-6; abundance: few; d_gene: -; CDR3nt: TGTGCCAGCAGTTACTCCCCGGACAGCCCCGGGGCAGATACGCAGTATTTT; CDR3aa: CASSYSPDSPGADTQYF